This entry describes one TCR beta chain. The target antigen is unknown. This entry comes from a study of OX40 agonist ivuxolimab in advanced cancers. The wider study: An agonistic anti-OX40 (CD134) antibody, ivuxolimab, was used to treat the patients. Patients undergoing dose escalation presented with hepatocellular carcinoma, melanoma, renal cell or head and neck cancer.

Study results and limitations: Patients who responded partially at 0.1-3.0 mg/kg showed clonal expansion ranking among the lowest. Researchers report that CD8+ T cells had, on average, more expanded clones than CD4+.

Per germline, CDR1 ENHRY and CDR2 SYGVKD. This CDR3 region has 13 residues. The V gene end was trimmed by 8 bases and the J gene end by 4 bases; junction bases not matched to a gene: 6. Sequencing was performed with immunoSEQ multiplex PCR; in TCRdb, only in-frame clones are kept and a portion is missing. Of about 71,000 clones in the sample, 80% to 90% were seen once. J is TRBJ2-3 and V is TRBV10-3, with 7 bases that match TRBD2. This TCR was sampled from an adult with an advanced solid tumor such as melanoma, head and neck, liver or kidney cancer. Material: CD4+ or CD8+ T cells sorted from blood, obtained in a trial of the OX40 agonist ivuxolimab. CDR3 bases: TGTGCCATCCAAGCGGGGTTGGCAGATACGCAGTATTTT. Translated: CAIQAGLADTQYF.